What follows is one T cell receptor (beta chain) and its context. This clonotype has a count of ten or more. There is no known antigen for this receptor. The record has no base qualities; no much larger clone is one base away. The iRepertoire nested amplicon-rescue multiplex PCR (arm-PCR) platform was used to amplify TCR alpha and beta CDR3 regions from RNA. For one-step reverse transcription and amplification, 100-400 ng of tissue mRNA or PBMC total RNA was used as input. After bead purification, a secondary multiplex PCR added Illumina adapters, and libraries were gel-purified between 200 and 400 bp. The libraries contained internal 6-nucleotide barcodes that were used for demultiplexing. Sequencing of libraries was performed on an Illumina MiSeq with 2x220 or 2x250 nucleotide paired-end reads. As for how the authors treated the data: FLASH 1.2.11 was used to merge paired reads, and BWA-MEM then aligned the reads to the GRCh37 human genome before TRA and TRB reads were extracted. For V and J assignment, an IMGT-derived reference of cassette sequences and CDR3 motifs that included pseudogenes was used. Reads were translated in three frames, and productive CDR3s were defined by a C…FGXG motif without stop codons. A clonotype was defined as a unique combination of a V-J cassette pair and a CDR3 amino acid sequence. Filtering of reads was based on Hamming distance, with the threshold set by the sequence error rate of each sample in mapped regions. TCRdb trimmed public reads at Q25 via fastp, called clones via MiXCR and kept in-frame beta chains. Each CDR3 protein gets just one entry, which takes the most common genes and DNA from the rows behind it. TCRdb's processing, not the authors' own work, is the source of the V and J calls. For this sample the table gives some 18,000 distinct CDR3 sequences, of which 58% were detected only once. Roughly 40% of the sample is in the top ten clones.

This sample was included in a study of glioma-infiltrating T cells (dated by TCRdb to the mid-2010s). Some background on the complete study: The study sequenced TCR alpha- and beta-chain repertoires from glioma tissue, from non-neoplastic brain tissue and from matched peripheral blood mononuclear cells. To measure divergence between tissue and blood T-cell populations, each tissue-infiltrating repertoire was compared with the peripheral blood repertoire of the same patient. The paired cohort comprised three low-grade glioma patients, 8 or 9 primary glioblastoma patients and three non-glioma patients contributing non-neoplastic brain tissue.

Trimming removed 0 bases from V and 0 bases from J, leaving 15 bases between the germline ends. CDR1 and CDR2 were assigned from the germline V gene (reference sequence) as LNHDA and SQIVND. Inclusive of the bounding cysteine and phenylalanine, the CDR3 is 18 residues long. Only the CDR3 DNA stays, 54 bases, in frame from base 1. The paper as a whole reports these results and caveats: Group comparisons rested on small numbers: three non-neoplastic, three low-grade glioma and several glioblastoma patients. Very few CDR3 sequences were found to be shared between tissue and blood, and this scarcity was attributed to high CDR3 diversity and limited sampling. VJ-independent divergence between tissue and blood was below expectation in non-neoplastic patients but above expectation in all gliomas, especially low-grade gliomas.

Sequencing input: glioma tissue, nonneoplastic brain tissue, or PBMCs (not recorded which). The clonotype was recovered from a human donor with low-grade glioma or glioblastoma, undergoing nonglioma brain surgery, or in good health (not recorded which). The V gene is TRBV19 and the J gene is TRBJ1-5; the D gene remains uncertain. The CDR3 reads as follows: CASSIEIVEQYSNQPQHF. The nucleotides are TGTGCCAGTAGTATAGAGATAGTAGAGCAGTATAGCAATCAGCCCCAGCATTTT.